Presented here are 5 T cell receptor beta chains from one specimen sequenced in a study of control samples from healthy donors and cancer patients. Using immunoSEQ multiplex PCR, the repertoire was profiled, and TCRdb retains in-frame clones only, with some absent. The top ten hold 25% to 35% of the sample, which has roughly 70,000 clones, roughly 84% seen once. Source material: blood. The origin of the receptors is a man aged 45 to 65 in good health.

This chain connects TRBV7-8 to TRBJ1-6, with unresolved D. This CDR3 spans 19 amino acids. V lost 5 bases and J 7 bases, leaving 27 bases between the germline ends. Germline CDR1 reads SGHVS; CDR2 reads FQNEAQ. This CDR3 reads CASSPIRMGVERSNSPLHF. In nucleotides, the CDR3 is TGTGCCAGCAGCCCTATAAGGATGGGTGTGGAGAGGTCGAATTCACCCCTCCACTTT.

The chain couples TRBV7-9 to TRBJ1-2; D remains ambiguous. This CDR3 comprises 13 residues. Germline CDR1 reads SEHNR; CDR2 reads FQNEAQ (reference sequence). Between the trimmed V and J ends, which lost 2 bases and 8 bases, there was a span of 12 bases. In DNA, the CDR3 is TGTGCCAGCAGCTTACCCGGCCTCAACGGCTACACCTTC. It encodes CASSLPGLNGYTF.

A single count supports this clone. V gene TRBV24-1 combines with J gene TRBJ2-5; 9 positions agree with TRBD1. Trimming took 2 bases from V and 5 from J; bases not matched to a gene: 5. In germline, CDR1 is KGHDR, CDR2 SFDVKD. The CDR3 loop spans 15 amino acids. The CDR3: CATSDSGTGRETQYF. The CDR3, as DNA: TGTGCCACCAGTGATTCCGGGACAGGGAGGGAGACCCAGTACTTC.

The rearrangement joins TRBV15 to TRBJ1-4; weak D call: TRBD1 (5 bases). V lost 1 base and J 4 bases, leaving 7 bases between the germline ends. CDR3 length: 14 amino acids. CDR1 is LNHNV, CDR2 YYDKDF, per germline (reference sequence). The CDR3 sequence is CATSRGGINEKLFF. DNA for the CDR3: TGTGCCACCAGCAGAGGGGGGATTAATGAAAAACTGTTTTTT.

The J gene is TRBJ1-5, the V gene TRBV19; D is possibly TRBD1 (6 bases). Trimming cost V 3 bases and J 7 bases, with 13 bases left between them. This CDR3 is built from 14 residues. In germline, CDR1 is LNHDA, CDR2 SQIVND (reference sequence). CDR3 in amino acids: CASSIRGQGQPQHF. The CDR3 nucleotides read TGTGCCAGTAGTATTCGGGGGCAGGGGCAGCCCCAGCATTTT.